This T cell receptor (beta chain) was captured by sequencing in a study of T cells after yellow fever vaccination. The ends were cut back, 6 bases at V and 5 bases at J, with 11 bases in the middle. This CDR3 is 12 amino acids long. CDR1 is MNHEY and CDR2 is SVGAGI in the germline V gene. TCRdb used MiXCR to reprocess the 5' RACE reads, holding one entry per CDR3 protein. The sample holds around 610,000 distinct CDR3 sequences, approximately 15% seen once. The source material was PBMCs, sampled on the day of the yellow fever booster vaccination. This sequence joins TRBV6-5 and TRBJ2-7, with D unresolved. This TCR was sampled from a man aged 30 to 39 who received the YFV17D yellow fever vaccine. The CDR3 spells CASRSLVNEQYF. In DNA, the CDR3 is TGTGCCAGCAGGAGTCTAGTTAACGAGCAGTACTTC.